The 20 T cell receptor beta chains below were found in one sample sequenced in a study of blood T cells in healthy people across ages. PCR was performed a second time for about 7 to 11 cycles using a sample-barcoded 5' primer and a J-beta primer mix. TCRdb ran MiXCR on the 5' RACE reads and lists one entry per CDR3 protein. The table includes fewer than 650,000 distinct CDR3 sequences, 27% detected once. These same data were also listed under a study on T cells of mothers and their children.

Input material: blood. The source is a boy between 2 and 10 years old in good health.

The chain has TRBV2 and TRBJ2-2, with D perhaps matching TRBD1 (7 bases). This CDR3 region has 13 residues. Germline V gene sequence: CDR1 SNHLY, CDR2 FYNNEI. V was pared by 4 bases and J by 7 bases, with 10 bases between. The CDR3 DNA sequence: TGTGCCAGCAGTGGTCAGGGGGGCGGGGAGCTGTTTTTT. This codes for CASSGQGGGELFF. Together with reference TRBV2 and TRBJ2-2, the CDR3 gives the full variable domain: EPEVTQTPSHQVTQMGQEVILRCVPISNHLYFYWYRQILGQKVEFLVSFYNNEISEKSEIFDDQFSVERPDGSNFTLKIRSTKLEDSAMYFCASSGQGGGELFFGEGSRLTVL.

This clonotype was observed a handful of times. The chain joins TRBV6-6 to TRBJ2-3; a weak D match, TRBD2 (5 bases). The ends were cut back, 3 bases at V and 5 bases at J, with 12 bases in the middle. CDR1 MNHNY and CDR2 SVGAGI come from the germline V gene (reference sequence). This CDR3 comprises 14 residues. CDR3 bases: TGTGCCAGCAGTTATGACGGGGTTCAAGATACGCAGTATTTT. Its translation: CASSYDGVQDTQYF.

In this sample, this clonotype turned up a few times. The gene calls are TRBV5-1 and TRBJ2-5; TRBD2 matches 15 bases. The end of the DNA is better explained by TRBJ2-1, so the J call may be wrong. This CDR3 region has 16 residues. Germline CDR1 and CDR2: SGHRS and YFSETQ. The CDR3 sequence is CASGPTGLAGGNEQFF. The CDR3 nucleotides are TGCGCCAGCGGCCCGACGGGACTAGCGGGAGGCAATGAGCAGTTCTTC.

The V and J genes are TRBV7-6 and TRBJ2-1, with D possibly matching TRBD1 (6 bases). The germline V gene has CDR1 SGHVS and CDR2 FNYEAQ. The V end was cut by 8 bases, the J end by 0 bases, with 17 bases between. The CDR3 has 16 residues. The CDR3 nucleotides are TGTGCCAGCTCCCCCAGGGGCGGAAGCTCCTACAATGAGCAGTTCTTC. Translation: CASSPRGGSSYNEQFF.

This clonotype was seen a handful of times. The chain carries TRBV14 and TRBJ1-6, with 8 bases aligning to TRBD1. Trimming took 1 base from V and 8 from J; bases not matched to a gene: 13. Germline assignment: CDR1 SGHDN and CDR2 FVKESK. The CDR3 is 18 amino acids. Here the CDR3 reads CASSQAVYWTGLDSPLHF. DNA for the CDR3: TGTGCCAGCAGCCAAGCAGTTTACTGGACAGGGTTGGATTCACCCCTCCACTTT.

This clonotype was picked up many times. V is TRBV30 and J is TRBJ2-1; 9 bases match TRBD2. V shed 5 bases, J shed 7 bases, and the junction held 9 bases outside the gene matches. Germline CDR1 GTSNPN, CDR2 SVGIG (reference sequence). The CDR3 has 14 residues. CDR3 residues: CAWASGILTNEQFF. The CDR3 DNA reads as TGTGCCTGGGCTAGCGGGATCCTCACTAATGAGCAGTTCTTC.

There are a few counts of this clonotype. This chain joins TRBV12-3 or TRBV12-4 and TRBJ2-7; 9 bases fit TRBD1. After removal of 6 bases from V and 5 bases from J, the junction contained 8 bases not matched to a gene. The length of the CDR3 is 14 residues. The CDR3 loop is CASRSGTGSHEQYF. The CDR3 nucleotides read TGTGCCAGCAGGTCCGGGACAGGGAGCCACGAGCAGTACTTC.

This clonotype was detected only a few times. Here the CDR3 reads CASSKGGRRDEQFF. The CDR3 DNA reads TGTGCCAGCAGCAAAGGCGGCAGGAGGGATGAGCAGTTCTTC. The rearrangement joins TRBV21-1 to TRBJ2-1; TRBD2, the table's D call, was not compared with the DNA. TRBV21-1 is noted as a pseudogene. This CDR3 has 14 residues.

This clonotype was seen more than once but under ten times. The chain links TRBV10-3 to TRBJ2-2; 12 bases are a match to TRBD2. V shed 10 bases and J 4 bases; nucleotides not matched to a gene: 10. The germline CDR1 and CDR2 sequences are ENHRY and SYGVKD. CDR3 length: 16 residues. CDR3 DNA sequence: TGTGCCACCCAGATACTAGCGGGGGGACTCACCGGGGAGCTGTTTTTT. Encoded protein: CATQILAGGLTGELFF.

In nucleotides, the CDR3 is TGCGCCAGCAGCTCCCAGACAGGGACTGAAGCTTTCTTT. As protein: CASSSQTGTEAFF. This rearrangement joins TRBV5-1 to TRBJ1-1; 7 bases are a match to TRBD1. Germline V gene data show CDR1 as SGHRS and CDR2 as YFSETQ. V was pared by 3 bases and J by 5 bases, with 4 bases of the junction left unmatched. The CDR3 sequence is 13 residues long.

This clonotype has more than one count but fewer than ten. The conserved phenylalanine or tryptophan is not found at the CDR3 terminus, so this likely reflects a read error. The gene calls are TRBV12-3 or TRBV12-4 and TRBJ2-7, with TRBD1 identical over 9 bases. The CDR3 is 15 residues long. V lost 4 bases, J lost 2 bases, and 6 bases stayed unmatched. The chain's CDR3 is CASSSRDRVTYEQYL. The DNA for the CDR3 is TGTGCCAGCAGTTCCCGGGACAGGGTGACCTACGAGCAGTACCTC.

This clonotype was seen repeatedly, ten times or more. V is TRBV5-1 and J is TRBJ1-2; D is ambiguous. The germline V gene has CDR1 SGHRS and CDR2 YFSETQ. V was shortened by 4 bases and J by 8 bases, with 18 bases between the two germline ends. The CDR3 covers 14 residues. The CDR3 DNA follows: TGCGCCAGCAGCCTAGGAAATGGGTGGTCCGGCTACACCTTC. Translating it yields CASSLGNGWSGYTF.

V is TRBV29-1 and J is TRBJ2-5; D is perhaps TRBD1 (5 bases). The V gene's germline CDR1 is SQVTM and CDR2 ANQGSEA. The CDR3 extends over 14 amino acids. V shed 6 bases and J shed 1 base, with 15 bases lying between them. The CDR3 DNA reads as TGCAGCGTAACCGTAACAGGCGTCCAAGAGACCCAGTACTTC. This translates into CSVTVTGVQETQYF.

The chain combines TRBV7-2 with TRBJ2-7; D is unclear. Germline V gene sequence: CDR1 SGHTA, CDR2 FQGNSA. Trimming left V 7 bases short and J 0 bases short, with 19 bases between. The CDR3 length is 16 residues. The CDR3 loop reads CASNKGMGRTSYEQYF. CDR3 DNA sequence: TGTGCCAGCAACAAAGGGATGGGTAGGACCTCCTACGAGCAGTACTTC.

This clonotype has a handful of counts. V gene TRBV12-3 or TRBV12-4 combines with J gene TRBJ1-1, with a possible D match to TRBD1 (5 bases). This CDR3 is built from 14 residues. Trimming removed 3 bases from V and 5 bases from J, with 13 bases in between. DNA of the CDR3: TGTGCCAGCAGTTTTAAGGGGCCGAGGACTGAAGCTTTCTTT. This gives the protein CASSFKGPRTEAFF.

The rearrangement uses TRBV20-1 and TRBJ2-1; tentative D call: TRBD2 (5 bases). V was shortened by 3 bases and J by 0 bases, with 9 bases between the two germline ends. Germline CDR1 DFQATT, CDR2 SNEGSKA (reference sequence). CDR3 length equals 14 residues. CDR3 nucleotide sequence: TGCAGTGCTAGGGCGGGTAGCTCCTACAATGAGCAGTTCTTC. The encoded protein is CSARAGSSYNEQFF.

The chain recombines TRBV12-3 or TRBV12-4 with TRBJ1-5, with 8 bases lining up with TRBD1. This CDR3 contains 15 residues. The J segment lost 2 bases and the V segment lost 3 bases, leaving 3 bases of the junction unmatched. The CDR3 reads CASSFPGGRNQPQHF. CDR3 nucleotide sequence: TGTGCCAGCAGTTTCCCAGGGGGCCGCAATCAGCCCCAGCATTTT.

There are a few counts of this clonotype. This rearrangement joins TRBV7-2 to TRBJ2-5; tentatively, D is TRBD2 (5 bases). The CDR3 totals 14 residues. The V gene lost 5 bases and the J gene lost 5 bases, with 15 bases spanning the gap. Germline CDR1 and CDR2: SGHTA and FQGNSA. CDR3 in amino acids: CASSPDSTRETQYF. Written as DNA, the CDR3 is TGTGCCAGCAGCCCGGACTCTACGCGGGAGACCCAGTACTTC. Supplemented by reference TRBV7-2 and TRBJ2-5, the full variable domain reads GAGVSQSPSNKVTEKGKDVELRCDPISGHTALYWYRQSLGQGLEFLIYFQGNSAPDKSGLPSDRFSAERTGGSVSTLTIQRTQQEDSAVYLCASSPDSTRETQYFGPGTRLLVL.

This chain links TRBV11-2 with TRBJ2-2; D is perhaps TRBD1 (6 bases). V lost 2 bases to trimming and J lost 6 bases, with 19 bases between them. In germline, CDR1 is SGHAT, CDR2 FQNNGV. This CDR3 spans 17 amino acids. CDR3: CASSLPLGAGVPGELFF. For the CDR3, the DNA is TGTGCCAGCAGCTTACCCCTGGGGGCAGGGGTGCCCGGGGAGCTGTTTTTT.

This clonotype occurred a few times. V gene TRBV7-9 combines with J gene TRBJ2-1, with unresolved D. Germline V CDR1 and CDR2: SEHNR, FQNEAQ (reference sequence). Deletions cut 2 bases from V and 5 bases from J, with 10 bases between. This CDR3 is 14 amino acids long. The DNA of the CDR3 is TGTGCCAGCAGCTTACAGGCTGGTAACAATGAGCAGTTCTTC. Its protein product is CASSLQAGNNEQFF.